The clone carrying this T cell receptor beta chain occurred many times. Its antigen is undetermined. With a J-beta primer mix and a sample-barcoded 5' primer, a second PCR ran 7 to 11 cycles. Each CDR3 protein gets one entry after TCRdb re-called the 5' RACE reads with MiXCR. This table has about 670,000 distinct CDR3 sequences, around 50% appearing once. The data derive from a study of blood T cells in healthy people across ages. Broader study findings: Higher naive T cell percentage went strongly together with higher TCR beta diversity.

Trimming removed 2 bases at V and 12 bases at J, with 23 bases between. Germline CDR1 reads SGHTA; CDR2 reads FQGNSA. The length of the CDR3 is 16 residues. This clonotype originated in a woman of 80 years or more in good health. The gene calls are TRBV7-2 and TRBJ2-1, with D perhaps matching TRBD1 (6 bases). Material: blood. As DNA, the CDR3 is TGTGCCAGCAGCTTATTCTCGGGCCTAGGGGGATTGGGGCAGTTCTTC. It specifies CASSLFSGLGGLGQFF.